Shown below are 11 T cell receptor beta chains from a single sample sequenced in a study of T-cell memory formation after mild COVID-19 (dated by TCRdb to 2020 to 2022). Library construction relied on 5' RACE. The sample was run on an Illumina NovaSeq 6000. TCRdb ran its own pipeline on the public reads, namely fastp trimming at Q25 and MiXCR clone calling, and kept in-frame beta chains. Each entry is one CDR3 protein sequence, shown with its most common DNA and genes. Within this sample are a few hundred thousand distinct CDR3 sequences, with 15% to 20% of them counted one time only. Clones ranked in the top ten supply roughly 21% of the sample. Sequenced material: PBMCs or a T cell subset sorted from them (not recorded which). The receptors shown here come from a man aged 18 to 29 who had mild COVID-19 (a few samples of this study predate the infection). The sample titles of this study are shuffled in the database, so cell type and time point are left out; the donor was told from shared clones.

The table lists this clonotype with a few counts. The CDR3 region is CSASTNNYGYTF. CDR3 DNA sequence: TGCAGTGCCTCGACAAATAACTATGGCTACACCTTC. The V and J genes are TRBV20-1 and TRBJ1-2; D not resolved. The germline V gene has CDR1 DFQATT and CDR2 SNEGSKA (reference sequence). Trimming removed 6 bases from V and 1 base from J, with 9 bases in between. The CDR3 runs to 12 residues.

This clonotype was seen a few times. The V gene is TRBV20-1, the J gene TRBJ1-4, with D uncertain. CDR3 length: 14 residues. Trimming stripped 0 bases from V and 8 bases from J, with 13 bases between. The germline gives CDR1 DFQATT, CDR2 SNEGSKA (reference sequence). CDR3 region: CSARDVSNPEKLFF. CDR3 in DNA: TGCAGTGCTAGAGATGTCAGTAACCCCGAAAAACTGTTTTTT.

V is TRBV7-2 and J is TRBJ2-1; the match to TRBD2 covers 9 bases. This CDR3 is built from 17 residues. Per germline, CDR1 SGHTA and CDR2 FQGNSA. The J segment lost 7 bases and the V segment lost 4 bases, leaving 14 bases of the junction unmatched. This CDR3 is CASSSLSGGRVGNEQFF. CDR3 bases: TGTGCCAGCAGCTCACTCAGCGGGGGGAGGGTAGGTAATGAGCAGTTCTTC.

This clonotype was seen a handful of times. The genes are TRBV28 and TRBJ2-3; D gene ambiguous. Trimming took off 3 bases at V and 1 base at J, with 11 bases between the two ends. CDR3 size: 15 residues. CDR1 and CDR2 (germline): MDHEN, SYDVKM. The DNA of the CDR3 is TGTGCCAGCAGTTTTGGGGTGCCCCGCACAGATACGCAGTATTTT. This sequence encodes CASSFGVPRTDTQYF.

In this sample, this clonotype turned up a few times. CDR3 amino acids: CASSFGLAFTDTQYF. The CDR3 DNA follows: TGTGCCAGCAGCTTTGGACTAGCATTCACAGATACGCAGTATTTT. The chain combines TRBV7-2 with TRBJ2-3, with TRBD2 matching 8 bases. There are 15 residues in the CDR3. V gave up 3 bases and J gave up 2 bases; unmatched junction bases: 4. Germline V gene sequence: CDR1 SGHTA, CDR2 FQGNSA.

This chain links TRBV7-3 with TRBJ2-7; D remains unclear. CDR3 length: 16 residues. Germline values: CDR1 SGHTA, CDR2 FQGTGA. V lost 5 bases, J lost 2 bases, and 19 bases lay in between. CDR3 sequence: CASSLNRRITTYEQYV. In DNA form, the CDR3 reads TGTGCCAGCAGCCTTAATCGAAGAATAACTACCTACGAGCAGTACGTC.

The chain has TRBV5-6 and TRBJ1-2; D is perhaps TRBD1 (6 bases). V lost 4 bases and J lost 2, with 12 bases in between. CDR3 length: 14 residues. The germline gives CDR1 SGHDT, CDR2 YYEEEE. CDR3 sequence (DNA): TGTGCCAGCAGCCCGATAACAGGGAACTATGGCTACACCTTC. It translates to CASSPITGNYGYTF.

This clonotype was counted between two and nine times. The chain carries TRBV29-1 and TRBJ2-2; D not resolved. The CDR3 has 10 residues. V was pared by 5 bases and J by 8 bases, with 6 bases between. Per the germline V gene, CDR1 is SQVTM and CDR2 is ANQGSEA. Here the CDR3 DNA reads TGCAGCGTTAGGGAAGGGGAGCTGTTTTTT. Its protein is CSVREGELFF.

This clonotype was picked up one time. The rearrangement links TRBV2 to TRBJ2-1, with 16 bases aligning to TRBD2. With V trimmed by 10 bases and J by 8 bases, 14 bases remained unmatched. This CDR3 has 17 amino acids. Looked up from germline, CDR1 is SNHLY and CDR2 is FYNNEI. CDR3 residues: CATAGTSGGASVHEQFF. The CDR3 region has the DNA TGTGCCACAGCCGGGACTAGCGGGGGGGCTTCGGTCCATGAGCAGTTCTTC.

The chain is built from TRBV6-5 and TRBJ1-6, with D uncertain. V was pared by 0 bases and J by 3 bases, with 12 bases between. CDR3 length: 17 residues. Germline-derived CDR1 and CDR2 are MNHEY and SVGAGI. CDR3 loop: CASSYSMSGGYNSPLHF. CDR3 DNA sequence: TGTGCCAGCAGTTACTCGATGTCTGGCGGCTATAATTCACCCCTCCACTTT.

This rearrangement joins TRBV10-3 to TRBJ1-2, with D unresolved. V shed 0 bases and J shed 10 bases, with 9 bases lying between them. The CDR3 spans 12 residues. Germline lookup yields CDR1 ENHRY and CDR2 SYGVKD. CDR3 in DNA: TGTGCCATCAGTGAGTCGGTGCGCACCTACACCTTC. Translated: CAISESVRTYTF.